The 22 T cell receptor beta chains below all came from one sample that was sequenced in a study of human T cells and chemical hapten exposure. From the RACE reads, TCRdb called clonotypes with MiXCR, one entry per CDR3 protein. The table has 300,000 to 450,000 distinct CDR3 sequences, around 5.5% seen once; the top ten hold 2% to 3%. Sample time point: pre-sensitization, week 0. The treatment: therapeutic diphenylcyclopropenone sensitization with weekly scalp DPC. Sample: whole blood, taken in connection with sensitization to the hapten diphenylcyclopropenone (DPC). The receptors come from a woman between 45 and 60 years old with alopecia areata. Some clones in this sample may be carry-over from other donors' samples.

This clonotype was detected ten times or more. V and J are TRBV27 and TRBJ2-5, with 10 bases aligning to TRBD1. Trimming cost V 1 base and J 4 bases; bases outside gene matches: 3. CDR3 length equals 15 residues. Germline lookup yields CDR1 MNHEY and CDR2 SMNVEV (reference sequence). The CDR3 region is CASSLWDRGLETQYF. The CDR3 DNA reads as TGTGCCAGCAGTTTATGGGACAGGGGTTTAGAGACCCAGTACTTC.

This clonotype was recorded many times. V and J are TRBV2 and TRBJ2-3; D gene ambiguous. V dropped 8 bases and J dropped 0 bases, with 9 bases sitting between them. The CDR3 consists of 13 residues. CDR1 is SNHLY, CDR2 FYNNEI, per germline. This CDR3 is CASGSGSTDTQYF. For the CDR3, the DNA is TGTGCCAGCGGCAGTGGGAGCACAGATACGCAGTATTTT.

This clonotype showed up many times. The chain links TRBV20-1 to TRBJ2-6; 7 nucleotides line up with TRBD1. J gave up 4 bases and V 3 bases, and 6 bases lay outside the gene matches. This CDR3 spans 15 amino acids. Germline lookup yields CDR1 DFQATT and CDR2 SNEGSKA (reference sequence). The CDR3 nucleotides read TGCAGTGCTAGCCCTACAGGGGCCGGGGCCAACGTCCTGACTTTC. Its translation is CSASPTGAGANVLTF.

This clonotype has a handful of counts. The DNA for the CDR3 is TGCAGTGCTAGAGATAGGGTCCTCACAGATACGCAGTATTTT. It codes for CSARDRVLTDTQYF. V and J are TRBV20-1 and TRBJ2-3; no firm D call. V was cut by 0 bases and J by 2 bases, with 9 bases left in between. Germline lookup yields CDR1 DFQATT and CDR2 SNEGSKA (reference sequence). The CDR3 has 14 amino acids.

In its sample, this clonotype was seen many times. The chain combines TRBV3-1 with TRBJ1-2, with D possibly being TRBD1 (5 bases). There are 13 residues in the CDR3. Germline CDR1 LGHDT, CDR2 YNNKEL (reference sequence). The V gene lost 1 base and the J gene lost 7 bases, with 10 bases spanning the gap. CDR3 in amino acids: CASSQVRDSGYTF. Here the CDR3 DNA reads TGTGCCAGCAGCCAAGTAAGGGACTCTGGCTACACCTTC.

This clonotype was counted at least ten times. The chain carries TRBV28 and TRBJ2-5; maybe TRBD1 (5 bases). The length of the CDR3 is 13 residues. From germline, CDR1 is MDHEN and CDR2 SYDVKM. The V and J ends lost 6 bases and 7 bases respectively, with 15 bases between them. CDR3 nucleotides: TGTGCCAGCAGCCTACAGGTTATTGGGACCCAGTACTTC. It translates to CASSLQVIGTQYF.

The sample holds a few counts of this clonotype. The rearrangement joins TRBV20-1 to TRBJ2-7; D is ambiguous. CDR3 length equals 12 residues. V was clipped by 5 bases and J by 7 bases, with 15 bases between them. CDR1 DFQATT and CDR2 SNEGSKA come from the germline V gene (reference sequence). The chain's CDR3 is CSAPIGIGEQYF. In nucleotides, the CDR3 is TGCAGTGCTCCAATTGGGATTGGGGAGCAGTACTTC.

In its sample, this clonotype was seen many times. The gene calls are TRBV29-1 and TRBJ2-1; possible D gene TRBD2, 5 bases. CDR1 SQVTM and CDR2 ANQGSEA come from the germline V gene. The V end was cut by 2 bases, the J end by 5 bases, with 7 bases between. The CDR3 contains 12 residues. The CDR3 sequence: CSVERDNNEQFF. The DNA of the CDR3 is TGCAGCGTTGAACGGGATAACAATGAGCAGTTCTTC.

Here the CDR3 DNA reads TGCAGTGCTAAACAGGGAGGCGAAAAACTGTTTTTT. Translation: CSAKQGGEKLFF. This chain uses TRBV20-1 with TRBJ1-4; perhaps TRBD1 as D (6 bases). CDR1 DFQATT and CDR2 SNEGSKA come from the germline V gene (reference sequence). The length of the CDR3 is 12 residues. V was trimmed by 4 bases and J by 8 bases, leaving 11 bases between them.

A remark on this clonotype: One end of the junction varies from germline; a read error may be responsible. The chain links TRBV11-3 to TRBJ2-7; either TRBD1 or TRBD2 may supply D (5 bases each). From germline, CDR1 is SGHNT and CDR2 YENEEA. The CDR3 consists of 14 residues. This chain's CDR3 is CASSPGAGAYKQYF. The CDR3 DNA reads TGTGCCAGCAGCCCCGGGGCCGGCGCCTACAAGCAGTACTTC.

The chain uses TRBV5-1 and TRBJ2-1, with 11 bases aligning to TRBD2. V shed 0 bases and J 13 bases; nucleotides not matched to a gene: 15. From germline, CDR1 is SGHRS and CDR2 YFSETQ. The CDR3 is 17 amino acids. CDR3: CASSLEPRLAGGQRQFF. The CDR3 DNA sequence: TGCGCCAGCAGCTTGGAACCCAGGCTAGCGGGGGGCCAACGTCAGTTCTTC.

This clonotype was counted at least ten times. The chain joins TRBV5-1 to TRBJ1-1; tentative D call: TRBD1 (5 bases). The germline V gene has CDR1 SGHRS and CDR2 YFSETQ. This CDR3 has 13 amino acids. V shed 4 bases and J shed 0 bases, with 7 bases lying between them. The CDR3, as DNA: TGCGCCAGCAGCACACAGGTGAACACTGAAGCTTTCTTT. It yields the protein CASSTQVNTEAFF. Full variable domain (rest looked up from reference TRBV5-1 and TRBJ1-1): KAGVTQTPRYLIKTRGQQVTLSCSPISGHRSVSWYQQTPGQGLQFLFEYFSETQRNKGNFPGRFSGRQFSNSRSEMNVSTLELGDSALYLCASSTQVNTEAFFGQGTRLTVV.

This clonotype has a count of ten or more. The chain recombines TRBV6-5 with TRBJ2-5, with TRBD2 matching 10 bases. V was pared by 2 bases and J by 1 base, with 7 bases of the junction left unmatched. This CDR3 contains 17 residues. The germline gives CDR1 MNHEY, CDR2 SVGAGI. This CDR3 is CASSYETQRGGQETQYF. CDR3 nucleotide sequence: TGTGCCAGCAGTTACGAGACTCAGCGGGGGGGCCAAGAGACCCAGTACTTC.

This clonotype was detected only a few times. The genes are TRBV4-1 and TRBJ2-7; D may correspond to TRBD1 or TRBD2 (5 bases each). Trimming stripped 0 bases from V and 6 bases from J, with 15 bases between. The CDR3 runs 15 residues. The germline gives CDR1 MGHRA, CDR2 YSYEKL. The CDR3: CASSQEEGTRLEQYF. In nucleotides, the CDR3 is TGCGCCAGCAGCCAAGAAGAGGGGACCCGTCTCGAGCAGTACTTC.

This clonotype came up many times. CDR3 region: CSAGPGTGTETQYF. The CDR3 bases are TGCAGCGCCGGTCCGGGGACAGGGACAGAGACCCAGTACTTC. This chain uses TRBV29-1 with TRBJ2-5, with 9 positions matching TRBD1. The CDR3 has 14 amino acids. Germline loops: CDR1 SQVTM, CDR2 ANQGSEA. The ends lost 7 bases at V and 4 bases at J; junction bases unmatched: 10. Together with reference TRBV29-1 and TRBJ2-5, the CDR3 gives the full variable domain: SAVISQKPSRDICQRGTSLTIQCQVDSQVTMMFWYRQQPGQSLTLIATANQGSEATYESGFVIDKFPISRPNLTFSTLTVSNMSPEDSSIYLCSAGPGTGTETQYFGPGTRLLVL.

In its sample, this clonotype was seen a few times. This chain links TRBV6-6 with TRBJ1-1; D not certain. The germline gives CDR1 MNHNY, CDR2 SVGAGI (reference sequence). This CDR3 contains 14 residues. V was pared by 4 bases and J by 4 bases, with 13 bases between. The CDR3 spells CASSSWGEGTEAFF. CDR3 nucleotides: TGTGCCAGCAGTTCGTGGGGTGAGGGCACTGAAGCTTTCTTT.

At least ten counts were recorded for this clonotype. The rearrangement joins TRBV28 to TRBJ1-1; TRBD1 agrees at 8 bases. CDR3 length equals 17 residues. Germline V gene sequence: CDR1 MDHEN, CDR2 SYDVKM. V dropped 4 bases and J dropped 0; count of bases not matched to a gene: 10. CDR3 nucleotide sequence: TGTGCCAGCAGTTCAAGGGGGACAGGCTACATGAACACTGAAGCTTTCTTT. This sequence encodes CASSSRGTGYMNTEAFF.

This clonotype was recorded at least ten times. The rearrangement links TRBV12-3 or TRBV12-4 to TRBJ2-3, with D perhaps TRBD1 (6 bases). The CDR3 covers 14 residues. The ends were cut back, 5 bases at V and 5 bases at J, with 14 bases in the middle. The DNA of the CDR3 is TGTGCCAGCAGTCCGGGACAAGGAGGAGATACGCAGTATTTT. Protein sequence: CASSPGQGGDTQYF.

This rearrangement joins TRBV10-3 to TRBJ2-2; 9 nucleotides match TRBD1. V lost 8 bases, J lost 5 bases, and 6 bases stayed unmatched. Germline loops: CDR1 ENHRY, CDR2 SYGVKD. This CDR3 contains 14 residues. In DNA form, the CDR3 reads TGTGCCATCCCGGGACAGGGAGCAACCGGGGAGCTGTTTTTT. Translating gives CAIPGQGATGELFF.

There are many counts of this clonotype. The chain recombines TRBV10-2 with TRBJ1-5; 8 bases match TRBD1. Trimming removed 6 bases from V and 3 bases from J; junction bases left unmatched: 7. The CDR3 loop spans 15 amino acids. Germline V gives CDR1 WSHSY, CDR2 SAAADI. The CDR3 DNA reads TGCGCCAGCAGGGGGCAGGGGGCCCCCAATCAGCCCCAGCATTTT. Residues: CASRGQGAPNQPQHF.

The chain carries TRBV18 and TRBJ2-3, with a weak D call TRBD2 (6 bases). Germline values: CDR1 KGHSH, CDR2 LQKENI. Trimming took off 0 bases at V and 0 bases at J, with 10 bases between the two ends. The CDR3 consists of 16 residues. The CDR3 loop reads CASSPPGGTSTDTQYF. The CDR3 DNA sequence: TGTGCCAGCTCACCACCGGGAGGTACTAGCACAGATACGCAGTATTTT. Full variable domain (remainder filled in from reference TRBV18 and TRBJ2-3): NAGVMQNPRHLVRRRGQEARLRCSPMKGHSHVYWYRQLPEEGLKFMVYLQKENIIDESGMPKERFSAEFPKEGPSILRIQQVVRGDSAAYFCASSPPGGTSTDTQYFGPGTRLTVL.

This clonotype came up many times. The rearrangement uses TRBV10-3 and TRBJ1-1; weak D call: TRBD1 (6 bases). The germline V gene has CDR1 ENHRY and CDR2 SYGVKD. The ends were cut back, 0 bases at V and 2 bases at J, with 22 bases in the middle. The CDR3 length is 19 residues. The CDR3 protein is CAISESGGGGQGINTEAFF. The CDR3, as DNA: TGTGCCATCAGTGAGTCCGGGGGCGGAGGGCAGGGCATTAACACTGAAGCTTTCTTT.